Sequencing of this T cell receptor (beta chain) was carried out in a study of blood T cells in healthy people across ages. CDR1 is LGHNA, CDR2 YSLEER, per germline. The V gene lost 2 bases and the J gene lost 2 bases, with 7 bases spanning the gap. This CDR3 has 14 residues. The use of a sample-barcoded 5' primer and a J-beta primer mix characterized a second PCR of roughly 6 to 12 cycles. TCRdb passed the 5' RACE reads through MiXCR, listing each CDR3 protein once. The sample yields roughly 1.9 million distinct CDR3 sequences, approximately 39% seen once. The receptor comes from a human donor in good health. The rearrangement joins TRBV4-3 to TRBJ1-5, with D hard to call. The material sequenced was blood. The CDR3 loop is CASSQSLGNQPQHF. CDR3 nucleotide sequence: TGCGCCAGCAGCCAATCGCTAGGCAATCAGCCCCAGCATTTT.